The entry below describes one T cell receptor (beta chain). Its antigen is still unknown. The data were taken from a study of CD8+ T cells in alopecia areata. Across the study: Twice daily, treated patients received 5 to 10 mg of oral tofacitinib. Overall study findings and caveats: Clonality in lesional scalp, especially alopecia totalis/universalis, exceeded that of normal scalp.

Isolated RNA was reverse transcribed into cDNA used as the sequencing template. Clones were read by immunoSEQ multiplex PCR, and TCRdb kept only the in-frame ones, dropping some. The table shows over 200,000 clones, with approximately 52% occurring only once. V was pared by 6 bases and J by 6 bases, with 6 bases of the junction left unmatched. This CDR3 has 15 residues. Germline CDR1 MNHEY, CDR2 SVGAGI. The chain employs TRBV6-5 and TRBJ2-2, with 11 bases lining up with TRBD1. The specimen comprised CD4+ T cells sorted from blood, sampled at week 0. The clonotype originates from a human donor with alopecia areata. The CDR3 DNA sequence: TGTGCCAGCAGCCGTTCGGGACAGGGGGCCGGGGAGCTGTTTTTT. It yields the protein CASSRSGQGAGELFF.